This T cell receptor beta chain was documented in a study of STAT5B mutations in CD4+ large granular lymphocyte leukemia (dated by TCRdb to 2021 to 2024). For context, the study as a whole: Among healthy controls, the CDR3 'QG' motif was associated with a particular HLA allele. TCRbeta repertoires of CD4+ T-cell large granular lymphocyte leukemia patients were compared with those of healthy blood donors. Flow cytometry on FACSCanto II or FACSVerse confirmed that purified fractions exceeded 95% purity among lymphocytes. Broader findings and caveats from the paper: Enrichment of TRBV06-family usage was observed among the top patient clones (8/27) relative to healthy controls (2/35). The data were not HLA-matched, and the higher clonality in CD4+ T-LGLL than in CD8+ T-LGLL could be due to the relatively small sample size. Compared with healthy CD4+ repertoires, CD4-sorted patient repertoires appeared more clonal, and this difference remained even after the putative leukemic clones were removed. Main leukemic clonotypes were private to each patient, although over 20% of the main leukemic clonotypes were found at low frequency in the non-leukemic repertoires of other patients.

The immunoSEQ assay at survey resolution was used to sequence TCRbeta rearrangements from genomic DNA. The authors' pipeline ran thus. In the TCR sequencing data, the lowest productive clonotype frequency that could be detected was 2.59 x 10-5. Only productive TCRbeta rearrangements, meaning sequences that were complete and in-frame, were kept for the analyses. Clonality for each sample was calculated as Simpson clonality in the immunoSEQ Analyzer version 3.0. Clones were binned by frequency as very rare, small, medium, large (1-20%) or hyperexpanded (>20%). OLGA 1.2.3 estimated generation probabilities, VDJtools produced V-gene circos plots, VDJdb was queried for specificities, and GLIPH identified CDR3 motifs. Drawn from immuneACCESS, this table holds only the in-frame rearrangements with V and J called that TCRdb kept. Clones are partly lost; checked studies trace under half to an unresolved V gene and leave the rest unexplained. The V and J calls and clone size are taken from that table; D and trimming were inferred from the DNA. This sample holds 20,000 or so clones; 60% to 80% were observed only once. 30% of the sample is held by the ten biggest clonotypes.

Buffy coats from roughly 40 blood donors, supplied by the Finnish Red Cross blood service, were used as healthy controls. All TCR-sequenced material derived from peripheral blood: patient blood samples and healthy donor buffy coats. Ficoll-Hypaque gradient centrifugation was used to isolate peripheral blood mononuclear cells. CD4+ cells were purified magnetically from the buffy coats of healthy controls. Genomic DNA was extracted with the Gentra Puregene Cell and Tissue kit and quantified on a Qubit 2.0 fluorometer. Its CDR3 holds 16 amino acids, cysteine through phenylalanine. Only CDR3 DNA is held: 48 bases, read in frame from base 1. As encoded in the germline V gene (reference sequence), CDR1 is SGHKS while CDR2 is YYEKEE. V and J are trimmed by 4 bases and 0 bases, and the gene matches miss 2 bases of the junction. A remark on this clone: There is no known antigen for this receptor. The sample holds no much larger clone one base away, and base qualities are not on file.

This receptor was identified in a human donor in good health. Sequenced input: CD4+ T cells from blood buffy coats. The V gene is TRBV5-5 and the J gene is TRBJ2-2; 11 nucleotides in the junction match TRBD2. The bases read TGTGCCAGCAGCCGGGGACTAGCGGCGAACACCGGGGAGCTGTTTTTT. The resulting protein is CASSRGLAANTGELFF.